The present TCR beta chain was sequenced within a study of T cell responses to AZD1222 COVID-19 vaccine. The CDR3 length equals 8 residues, ends included. The germline V gene has CDR1 GTSNPN and CDR2 SVGIG (reference sequence). Findings of the study overall: Spike was spanned by vaccine-associated CD4 TCRs, which were dominant at 160-218 and 743-854. There were mostly white British donors and more females than males, and clonal diversity was possibly underestimated. Every sample of the repertoires postdated the peak T cell response.

The repertoire was sequenced with immunoSEQ multiplex PCR; TCRdb's copy has only in-frame clones and lacks some. The sample carries about 130,000 clones, roughly 90% recorded once. A word on this clone: As yet, its antigen is unknown. Likely a read error: the CDR3 ends without its conserved phenylalanine or tryptophan. No DNA is shown, since the ends of the CDR3 on it are uncertain; the CDR3 is the one TCRdb lists.

J is TRBJ2-4 and V is TRBV30. This receptor was obtained from an adult in good health. The sequencing used peripheral blood, collected on day 0 of AZD1222 vaccination. CDR3 sequence reads: CAWSDSPG.